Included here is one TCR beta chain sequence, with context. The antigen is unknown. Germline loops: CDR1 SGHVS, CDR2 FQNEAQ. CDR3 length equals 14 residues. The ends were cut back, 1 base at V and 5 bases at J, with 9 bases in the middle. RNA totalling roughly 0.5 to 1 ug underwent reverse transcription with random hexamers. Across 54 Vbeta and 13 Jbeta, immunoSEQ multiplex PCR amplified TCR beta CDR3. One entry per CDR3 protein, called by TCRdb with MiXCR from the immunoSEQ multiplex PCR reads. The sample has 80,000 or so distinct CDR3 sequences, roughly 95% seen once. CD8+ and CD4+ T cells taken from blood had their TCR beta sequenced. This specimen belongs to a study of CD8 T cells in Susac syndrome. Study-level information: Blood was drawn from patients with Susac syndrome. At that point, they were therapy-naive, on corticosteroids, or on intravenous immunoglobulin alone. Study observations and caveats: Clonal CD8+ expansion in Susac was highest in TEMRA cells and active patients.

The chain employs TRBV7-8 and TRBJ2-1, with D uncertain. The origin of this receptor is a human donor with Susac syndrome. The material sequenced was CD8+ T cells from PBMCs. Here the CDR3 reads CASSLDYQNNEQFF. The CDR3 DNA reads TGTGCCAGCAGCTTAGACTACCAAAACAATGAGCAGTTCTTC. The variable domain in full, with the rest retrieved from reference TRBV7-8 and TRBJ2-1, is GAGVSQSPRYKVAKRGQDVALRCDPISGHVSLFWYQQALGQGPEFLTYFQNEAQLDKSGLPSDRFFAERPEGSVSTLKIQRTQQEDSAVYLCASSLDYQNNEQFFGPGTRLTVL.